A selection of T cell receptor beta chains follows, all from one sample in a study of blood T cell repertoires in COVID-19. Profiled with immunoSEQ multiplex PCR; TCRdb holds only in-frame clones, not every one. The data contain 210,000 or so clones, approximately 81% of them singletons. The specimen was peripheral blood. The receptors stem from a human donor in a cohort sampled during active COVID-19. CDR3s leave out the opening cysteine and the closing phenylalanine or tryptophan.

J gene: TRBJ2-5
V gene: TRBV24-1
CDR3 protein: ATSDTGFATQY

J gene: TRBJ1-1
V gene: TRBV6-5
CDR3 protein: ASSNKGVNTEAF

J gene: TRBJ2-7
V gene: TRBV5-1
CDR3 protein: ASSTGLAGVHEQY

J gene: TRBJ1-3
V gene: TRBV6-5
CDR3 protein: ASNITPGNTIY

J gene: TRBJ2-5
V gene: TRBV6-5
CDR3 protein: ASSRTGGETQY

J gene: TRBJ1-6
V gene: TRBV30
CDR3 protein: AWSPSSSPLH

J gene: TRBJ1-1
V gene: TRBV7-3
CDR3 protein: ASSLSLTVMNTEAF

J gene: TRBJ2-1
V gene: TRBV28
CDR3 protein: ASSQPSGTVSYNEQF

J gene: TRBJ1-5
V gene: TRBV19
CDR3 protein: ACTGTGRNNQPQH

J gene: TRBJ1-5
V gene: TRBV30
CDR3 protein: AWSPGQRDQPQH

J gene: TRBJ2-7
V gene: TRBV5-4
CDR3 protein: ASSSDTGVEEQY

J gene: TRBJ1-1
V gene: TRBV15
CDR3 protein: ATSSPEGANTEAF

J gene: TRBJ1-1
V gene: TRBV18
CDR3 protein: ASSPPGTLNTEAF

J gene: TRBJ1-2
V gene: TRBV6-5
CDR3 protein: ASTSAGTLRGYT

J gene: TRBJ2-7
V gene: TRBV5-1
CDR3 protein: ASSRTSGGGYEQY

J gene: TRBJ2-2
V gene: TRBV19
CDR3 protein: ASERVGGYTGELF

J gene: TRBJ1-2
V gene: TRBV28
CDR3 protein: ASSLGQGNYGYT

J gene: TRBJ1-1
V gene: TRBV25-1
CDR3 protein: ASSAQAGGLGTEAF

J gene: TRBJ2-5
V gene: TRBV6-5
CDR3 protein: ASRWTVQSETQY

J gene: TRBJ2-3
V gene: TRBV29-1
CDR3 protein: SVEDPRLISTDTQY

J gene: TRBJ1-5
V gene: TRBV7-4
CDR3 protein: ASGRDRGQGNQPQH

J gene: TRBJ1-6
V gene: TRBV18
CDR3 protein: ASSEDSGNSPLH

J gene: TRBJ2-7
V gene: TRBV5-1
CDR3 protein: AIIPPPGGKDINYEQY